The clone carrying this TCR beta chain was detected many times. Its antigen remains unidentified. This entry is derived from a study of response to subunit inactivated influenza vaccine. Study results and caveats: That few new T cells are recruited by each seasonal influenza vaccination was the authors' suggestion.

TCRdb reprocessed the RT-PCR reads via MiXCR and lists one record per CDR3 protein. The data contain over 450,000 distinct CDR3 sequences, roughly 13% of them singletons. The length of the CDR3 is 18 residues. V lost 4 bases to trimming and J lost 1 base; unmatched junction nucleotides: 14. Germline-derived CDR1 and CDR2 are SGHRS and YFSETQ. J is TRBJ2-7 and V is TRBV5-1; 10 bases map to TRBD2. This clonotype was sampled from a man aged 50 or older who received an inactivated influenza vaccine. Sequencing used PBMCs from blood, obtained roughly 45 days after vaccination. CDR3 bases: TGCGCCAGCAGCACTGGCAAGCGGGAGGGCCTGATTTCCTACGAGCAGTACTTC. It is translated as CASSTGKREGLISYEQYF.